This TCR beta chain was captured by sequencing in a study of control samples from healthy donors and cancer patients. Assay: immunoSEQ multiplex PCR; the TCRdb copy retains only in-frame clones and omits some. Of about 220,000 clones listed, around 94% were seen once; the top ten hold about 1.4%. CDR3 length: 14 amino acids. In germline, CDR1 is MNHNY, CDR2 SVGAGI (reference sequence). V gave up 2 bases and J gave up 10 bases; unmatched junction bases: 5. V gene TRBV6-6 combines with J gene TRBJ1-4; 9 bases fit TRBD1. Sequences were obtained from blood. This clonotype was obtained from a man over 45 in good health. The CDR3 DNA sequence: TGTGCCAGCAGTTACGGGACAGGGAAAGGAAAACTGTTTTTT. Translation gives CASSYGTGKGKLFF.